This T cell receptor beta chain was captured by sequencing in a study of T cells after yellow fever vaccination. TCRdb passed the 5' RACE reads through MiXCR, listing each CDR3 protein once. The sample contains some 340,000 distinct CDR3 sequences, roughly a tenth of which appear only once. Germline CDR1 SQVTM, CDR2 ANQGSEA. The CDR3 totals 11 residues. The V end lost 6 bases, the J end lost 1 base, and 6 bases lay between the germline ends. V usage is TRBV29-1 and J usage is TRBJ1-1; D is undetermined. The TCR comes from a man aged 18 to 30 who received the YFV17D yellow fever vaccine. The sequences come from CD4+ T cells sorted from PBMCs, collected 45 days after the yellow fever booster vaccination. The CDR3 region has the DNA TGCAGCGTCCACAAGAACACTGAAGCTTTCTTT. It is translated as CSVHKNTEAFF.